This T cell receptor beta chain originates from a study of immune characterization of retroperitoneal liposarcoma. One entry per CDR3 protein results from TCRdb running MiXCR on the PCR reads. The sample contains fewer than 3,000 distinct CDR3 sequences, 46% of which appear only once. Per germline, CDR1 MNHEY and CDR2 SVGEGT. The CDR3 runs 15 residues. This chain joins TRBV6-2 or TRBV6-3 and TRBJ2-4, with TRBD2 as a possible D gene (6 bases). The J call is in doubt because the DNA end fits TRBJ2-5 better. The sequenced material came from tumor tissue. This receptor was identified in a male donor with retroperitoneal liposarcoma. CDR3 loop: CASSPTGPGGETQYF. In DNA, the CDR3 is TGTGCCAGCAGTCCCACCGGACCCGGGGGAGAGACCCAGTACTTC.